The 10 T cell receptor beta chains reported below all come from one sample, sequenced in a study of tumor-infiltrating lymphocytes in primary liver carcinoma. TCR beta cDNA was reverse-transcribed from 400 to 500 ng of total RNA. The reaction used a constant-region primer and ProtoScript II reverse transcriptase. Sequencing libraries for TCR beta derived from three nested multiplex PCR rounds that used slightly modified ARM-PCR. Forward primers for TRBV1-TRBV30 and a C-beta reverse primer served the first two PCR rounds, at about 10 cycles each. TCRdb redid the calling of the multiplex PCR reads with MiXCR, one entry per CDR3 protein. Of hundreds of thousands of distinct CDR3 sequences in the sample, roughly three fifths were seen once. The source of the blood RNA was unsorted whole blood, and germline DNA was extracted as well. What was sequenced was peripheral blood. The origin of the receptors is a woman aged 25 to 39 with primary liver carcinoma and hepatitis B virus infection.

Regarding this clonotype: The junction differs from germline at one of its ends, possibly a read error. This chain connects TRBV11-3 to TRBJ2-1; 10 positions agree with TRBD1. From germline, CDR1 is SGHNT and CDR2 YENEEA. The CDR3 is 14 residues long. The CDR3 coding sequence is TGTACCAGCAGCTTAGACAGGGGGCAGGGTGAGCAGCTCTTC. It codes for CTSSLDRGQGEQLF.

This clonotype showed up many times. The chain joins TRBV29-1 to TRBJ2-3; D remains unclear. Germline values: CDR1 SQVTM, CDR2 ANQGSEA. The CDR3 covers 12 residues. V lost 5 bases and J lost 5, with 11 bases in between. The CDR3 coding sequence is TGCAGCGTTCCCAGGACCGGAGATACGCAGTATTTT. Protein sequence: CSVPRTGDTQYF.

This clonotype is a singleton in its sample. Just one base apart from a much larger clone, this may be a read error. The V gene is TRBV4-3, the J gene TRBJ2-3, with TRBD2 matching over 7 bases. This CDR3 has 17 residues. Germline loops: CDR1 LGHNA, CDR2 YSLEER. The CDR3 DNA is TGCGCCAGCAGCCTATTCATAGCGGGCTATAGCACAAATACGCAGTATTTT. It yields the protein CASSLFIAGYSTNTQYF.

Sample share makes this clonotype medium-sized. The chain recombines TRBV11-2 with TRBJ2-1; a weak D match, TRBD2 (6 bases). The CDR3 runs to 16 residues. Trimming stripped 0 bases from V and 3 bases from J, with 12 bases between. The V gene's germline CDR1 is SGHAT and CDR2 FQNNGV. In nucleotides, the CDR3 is TGTGCCAGCAGCTTAGACCCCAGCGGGCTCTACAATGAGCAGTTCTTC. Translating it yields CASSLDPSGLYNEQFF.

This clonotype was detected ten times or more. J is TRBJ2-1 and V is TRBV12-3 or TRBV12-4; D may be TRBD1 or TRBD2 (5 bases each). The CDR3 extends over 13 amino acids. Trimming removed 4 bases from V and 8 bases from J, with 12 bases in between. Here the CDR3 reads CASSWGTVYEQFF. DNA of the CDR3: TGTGCCAGCAGTTGGGGGACCGTCTATGAGCAGTTCTTC.

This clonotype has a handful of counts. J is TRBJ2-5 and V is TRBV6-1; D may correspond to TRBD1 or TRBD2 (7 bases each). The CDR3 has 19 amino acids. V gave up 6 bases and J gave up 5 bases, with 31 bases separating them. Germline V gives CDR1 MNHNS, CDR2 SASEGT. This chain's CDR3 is CASRTGVFLAVPRAETQYF. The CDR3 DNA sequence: TGTGCCAGCAGAACAGGGGTTTTCCTAGCGGTCCCCCGGGCGGAGACCCAGTACTTC.

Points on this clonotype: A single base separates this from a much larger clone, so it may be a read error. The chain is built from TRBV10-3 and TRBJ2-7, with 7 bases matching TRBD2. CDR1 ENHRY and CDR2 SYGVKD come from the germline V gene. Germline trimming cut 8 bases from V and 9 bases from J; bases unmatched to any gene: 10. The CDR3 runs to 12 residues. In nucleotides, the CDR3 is TGTGCCATCGGGGGGGAAGGCACGCCGCAGTACTTC. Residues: CAIGGEGTPQYF.

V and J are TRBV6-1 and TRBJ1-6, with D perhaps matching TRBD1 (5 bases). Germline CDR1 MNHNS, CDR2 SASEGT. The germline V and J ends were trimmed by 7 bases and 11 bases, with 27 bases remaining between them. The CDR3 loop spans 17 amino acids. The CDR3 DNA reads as TGTGCCAGCACTGCAAGGATGGGGGGGATTCTTGATCCACCCCTCCACTTT. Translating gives CASTARMGGILDPPLHF.

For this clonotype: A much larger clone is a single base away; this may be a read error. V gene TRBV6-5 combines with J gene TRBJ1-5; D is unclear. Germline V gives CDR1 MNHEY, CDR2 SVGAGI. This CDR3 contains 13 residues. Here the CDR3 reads CASGINSNKPQHF. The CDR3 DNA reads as TGTGCCAGCGGTATAAACAGCAATAAGCCCCAGCATTTT.

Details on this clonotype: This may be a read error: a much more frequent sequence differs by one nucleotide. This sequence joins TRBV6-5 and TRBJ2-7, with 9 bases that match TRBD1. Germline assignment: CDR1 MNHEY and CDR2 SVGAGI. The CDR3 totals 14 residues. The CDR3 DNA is TGTGCCAGCAGTTACGGGACAGGGTCCTACGTGCAGTACTTC. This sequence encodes CASSYGTGSYVQYF.